A single sample is the source of the 5 T cell receptor beta chains below, sequenced in a study of response to subunit inactivated influenza vaccine. In TCRdb, the RT-PCR reads were re-called with MiXCR into one record per CDR3 protein. The table lists 550,000 to 800,000 distinct CDR3 sequences, approximately 15% of them singletons. This sample comprised PBMCs from blood, obtained about 14 days before vaccination. All receptors derive from a man aged 45-60 years who received an inactivated influenza vaccine.

This clonotype has a handful of counts. Here the CDR3 DNA reads TGCAGCGTTGAATTGAGGCTAGCCAATGAGCAGTTCTTC. Protein: CSVELRLANEQFF. V usage is TRBV29-1 and J usage is TRBJ2-1, with D maybe TRBD2 (5 bases). The CDR3 sequence is 13 residues long. CDR1 and CDR2 (germline): SQVTM, ANQGSEA. Trimming removed 2 bases from V and 6 bases from J, with 11 bases in between.

The chain uses TRBV6-2 or TRBV6-3 and TRBJ2-1; 8 nucleotides match TRBD2. Trimming removed 4 bases from V and 4 bases from J; junction bases left unmatched: 6. The CDR3 runs 15 residues. CDR1 is MNHEY and CDR2 is SVGEGT in the germline V gene. The CDR3 DNA reads TGTGCCAGCAGTTCCTTAGCGGGGCCTTACAATGAGCAGTTCTTC. Its protein product is CASSSLAGPYNEQFF.

J is TRBJ2-3 and V is TRBV20-1; TRBD2 aligns across 10 bases. Germline assignment: CDR1 DFQATT and CDR2 SNEGSKA (reference sequence). The CDR3 is 14 amino acids. The V and J ends lost 6 bases and 4 bases, in that order; junction bases with no gene match: 7. This chain's CDR3 is CSAPGLASADTQYF. The CDR3 DNA reads as TGCAGTGCCCCGGGACTAGCGTCCGCAGATACGCAGTATTTT.

The genes are TRBV11-2 and TRBJ1-4, with D perhaps matching TRBD1 (6 bases). CDR3 size: 14 residues. Trimming took 6 bases from V and 5 from J, leaving 13 bases between them. CDR1 and CDR2 (germline): SGHAT, FQNNGV. The CDR3 DNA is TGTGCCAGCAGAAAACCAGGACAGAATGAAAAACTGTTTTTT. Its translation is CASRKPGQNEKLFF.

CDR3 in amino acids: CSVGPGTGYRETQYF. CDR3 in DNA: TGCAGCGTGGGACCCGGGACAGGGTATCGGGAGACCCAGTACTTC. The rearrangement links TRBV29-1 to TRBJ2-5, with TRBD1 matching over 9 bases. This CDR3 comprises 15 residues. Per the germline V gene, CDR1 is SQVTM and CDR2 is ANQGSEA. V trimming: 6 bases; J trimming: 5 bases; junction bases outside the gene matches: 13.